The 2 T cell receptor beta chains in this list originate from one sample, sequenced in a study of T cells in Graves' hyperthyroidism and ophthalmopathy. Using RNA transcripts as the source, TCR beta CDR3 regions were amplified. Researchers ran a first-round RT-PCR on the TCR CDR3 using the HTBI primer set. TCRdb analysed the multiplex PCR reads with MiXCR anew, one entry per CDR3 protein. The sample lists roughly 500,000 distinct CDR3 sequences, approximately 23% seen once, with around 54% in the top ten. Sequenced input: blood. These receptors came from an older woman with Graves' ophthalmopathy.

This clonotype showed up just a few times. This chain joins TRBV11-3 and TRBJ2-2; 12 bases align to TRBD2. Unmatched junction bases numbered 13, after V lost 5 bases and J lost 6 bases. This CDR3 spans 18 amino acids. Germline-derived CDR1 and CDR2 are SGHNT and YENEEA. CDR3 protein: CASSQGSSGRAGPGELFF. The DNA of the CDR3 is TGTGCCAGCAGCCAGGGGTCTAGCGGGAGGGCCGGCCCCGGGGAGCTGTTTTTT.

This clonotype was observed a handful of times. The genes are TRBV9 and TRBJ2-1; D unclear. With 0 bases removed from V and 6 bases from J, the gap between germline ends came to 7 bases. There are 13 residues in the CDR3. Germline V gene lookup returns CDR1 SGDLS and CDR2 YYNGEE. The CDR3, as DNA: TGTGCCAGCAGCGTAGACGGCTCCAATGAGCAGTTCTTC. It yields the protein CASSVDGSNEQFF.